The source of this T cell receptor beta chain is a study of T cell repertoires in cytomegalovirus infection. On the study more broadly: Used in the study were CMV epitopes, some recently identified and HLA-C-restricted, others well-studied and HLA-B-restricted. Indications of both CMV infection and matching HLA type were provided by public TCR beta signatures. Overall study findings and caveats: The study identified carriers of CMV plus the relevant HLA from cumulative public TCR beta family frequency. CMV-specific HLA-C-restricted TCR beta clonotypes dominated the ex vivo response.

This clonotype was seen only a few times. Its antigen is unidentified. From germline, CDR1 is SGHTA and CDR2 FQGNSA. This CDR3 has 15 amino acids. V lost 0 bases and J 8 bases, leaving 13 bases between the germline ends. TCRdb recomputed calls from the reads with MiXCR, one row per CDR3 protein. This table holds under 200,000 distinct CDR3 sequences, about 20% found once. The receptor was derived from a human donor in good health (CMV status not recorded). Some clones in this sample may be carry-over from other donors' samples. This sample comprised CD8+ T cells from cultured PBMCs, obtained from culture after CMV antigen stimulation. The chain combines TRBV7-2 with TRBJ1-4, with no clear D. CDR3 in amino acids: CASSLAGFSGEKLFF. The CDR3 DNA sequence: TGTGCCAGCAGCTTAGCCGGGTTCAGCGGGGAAAAACTGTTTTTT.